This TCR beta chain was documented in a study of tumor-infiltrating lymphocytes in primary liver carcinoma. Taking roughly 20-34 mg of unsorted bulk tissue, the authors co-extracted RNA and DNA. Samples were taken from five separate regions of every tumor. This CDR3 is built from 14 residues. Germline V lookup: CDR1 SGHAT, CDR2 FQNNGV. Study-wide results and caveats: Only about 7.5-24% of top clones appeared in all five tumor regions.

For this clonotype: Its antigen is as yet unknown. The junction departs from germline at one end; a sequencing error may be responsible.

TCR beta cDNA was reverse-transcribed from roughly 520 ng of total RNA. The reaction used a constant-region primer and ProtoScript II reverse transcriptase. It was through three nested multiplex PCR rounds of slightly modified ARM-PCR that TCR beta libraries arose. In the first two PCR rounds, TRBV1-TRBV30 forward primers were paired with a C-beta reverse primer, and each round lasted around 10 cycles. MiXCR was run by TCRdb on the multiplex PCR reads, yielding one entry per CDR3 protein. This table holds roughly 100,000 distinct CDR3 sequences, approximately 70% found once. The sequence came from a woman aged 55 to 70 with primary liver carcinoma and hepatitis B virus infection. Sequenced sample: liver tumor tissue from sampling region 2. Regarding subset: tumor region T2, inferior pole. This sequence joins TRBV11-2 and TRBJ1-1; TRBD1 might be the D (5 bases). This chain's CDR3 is CASSLGLGATESSF. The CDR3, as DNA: TGTGCCAGCAGCTTAGGTCTCGGGGCCACTGAATCTTCCTTT.